This T cell receptor beta chain was captured in a study of blood T cells in healthy people across ages. Findings and caveats of the study: Aged donors had fewer naive CD4+ cells and lower diversity than long-lived donors.

Concerning this clonotype itself: Its target is not known.

Sample-barcoded 5' priming and a J-beta primer mix drove a second PCR of 7 to 11 cycles. TCRdb re-analysed the 5' RACE reads in MiXCR, keeping a single row per CDR3 protein. The table shows about 2 million distinct CDR3 sequences, with around 50% occurring only once. Germline V gene sequence: CDR1 LGHDT, CDR2 YNNKEL (reference sequence). This CDR3 contains 16 residues. The V and J ends lost 7 bases and 0 bases respectively, with 16 bases between them. The clonotype comes from a woman in her 40s in good health. What was sequenced was blood. The genes are TRBV3-1 and TRBJ2-4, with D possibly being TRBD2 (6 bases). This CDR3 reads CASTPYGGLAKNIQYF. The CDR3, as DNA: TGTGCCAGCACTCCGTACGGGGGACTAGCCAAAAACATTCAGTACTTC.